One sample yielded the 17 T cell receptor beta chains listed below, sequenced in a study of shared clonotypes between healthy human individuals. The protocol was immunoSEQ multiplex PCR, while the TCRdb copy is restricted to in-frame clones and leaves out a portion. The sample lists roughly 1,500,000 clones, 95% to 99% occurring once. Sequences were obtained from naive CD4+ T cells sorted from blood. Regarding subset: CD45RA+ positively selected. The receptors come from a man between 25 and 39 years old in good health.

CDR3 in amino acids: CASSQRVVGRTSYEQYF. The CDR3, as DNA: TGCGCCAGCAGCCAACGGGTCGTTGGTCGAACGTCCTACGAGCAGTACTTC. The chain recombines TRBV4-3 with TRBJ2-7; D gene unclear. V lost 2 bases to trimming and J lost 1 base, with 18 bases between them. Germline V CDR1 and CDR2: LGHNA, YSLEER. CDR3 length: 17 residues.

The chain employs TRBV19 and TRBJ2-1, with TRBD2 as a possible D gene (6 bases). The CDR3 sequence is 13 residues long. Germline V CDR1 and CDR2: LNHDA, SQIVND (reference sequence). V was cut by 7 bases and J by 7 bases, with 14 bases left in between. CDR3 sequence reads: CASIGGVFNEQFF. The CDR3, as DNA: TGTGCCAGTATCGGGGGAGTTTTTAATGAGCAGTTCTTC.

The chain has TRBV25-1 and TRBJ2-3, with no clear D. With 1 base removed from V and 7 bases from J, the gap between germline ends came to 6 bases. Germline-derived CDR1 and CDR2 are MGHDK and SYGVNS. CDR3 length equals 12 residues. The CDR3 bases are TGTGCCAGCAGTGAATTACTGAATACGCAGTATTTT. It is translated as CASSELLNTQYF.

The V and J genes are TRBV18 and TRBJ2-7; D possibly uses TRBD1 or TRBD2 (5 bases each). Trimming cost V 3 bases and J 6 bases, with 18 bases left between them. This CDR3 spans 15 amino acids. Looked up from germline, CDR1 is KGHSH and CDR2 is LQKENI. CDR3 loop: CASSPLSGSESEQYF. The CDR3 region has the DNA TGTGCCAGCTCACCGTTATCAGGGAGTGAAAGCGAGCAGTACTTC. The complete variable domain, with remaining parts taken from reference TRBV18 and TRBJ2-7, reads NAGVMQNPRHLVRRRGQEARLRCSPMKGHSHVYWYRQLPEEGLKFMVYLQKENIIDESGMPKERFSAEFPKEGPSILRIQQVVRGDSAAYFCASSPLSGSESEQYFGPGTRLTVT.

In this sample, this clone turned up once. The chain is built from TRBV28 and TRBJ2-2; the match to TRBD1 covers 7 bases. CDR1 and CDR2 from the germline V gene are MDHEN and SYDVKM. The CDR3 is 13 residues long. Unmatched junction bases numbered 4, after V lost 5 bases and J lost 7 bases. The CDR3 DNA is TGTGCCAGCAGTGTACAGGGGAGCGGGGAGCTGTTTTTT. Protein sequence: CASSVQGSGELFF.

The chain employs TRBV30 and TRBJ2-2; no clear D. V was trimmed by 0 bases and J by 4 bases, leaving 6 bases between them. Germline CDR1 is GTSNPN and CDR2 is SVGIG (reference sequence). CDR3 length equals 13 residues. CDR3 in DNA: TGTGCCTGGAGTGTGTCGGCCACCGGGGAGCTGTTTTTT. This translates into CAWSVSATGELFF.

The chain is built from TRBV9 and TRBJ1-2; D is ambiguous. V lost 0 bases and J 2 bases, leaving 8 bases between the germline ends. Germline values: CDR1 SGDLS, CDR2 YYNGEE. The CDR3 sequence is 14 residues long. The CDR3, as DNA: TGTGCCAGCAGCGTAGGCGAGGGAAACTATGGCTACACCTTC. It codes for CASSVGEGNYGYTF.

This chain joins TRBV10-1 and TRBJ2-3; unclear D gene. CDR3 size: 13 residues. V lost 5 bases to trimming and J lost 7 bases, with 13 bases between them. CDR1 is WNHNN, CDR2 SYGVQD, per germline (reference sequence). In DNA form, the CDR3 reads TGCGCCAGCAGTCAGACCCTATCCAATACGCAGTATTTT. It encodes CASSQTLSNTQYF.

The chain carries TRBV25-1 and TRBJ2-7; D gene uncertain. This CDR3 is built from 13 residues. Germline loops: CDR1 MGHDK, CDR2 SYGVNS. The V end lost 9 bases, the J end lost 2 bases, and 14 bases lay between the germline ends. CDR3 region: CARGITAPYEQYF. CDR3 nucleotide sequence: TGTGCCAGAGGGATCACCGCACCCTACGAGCAGTACTTC.

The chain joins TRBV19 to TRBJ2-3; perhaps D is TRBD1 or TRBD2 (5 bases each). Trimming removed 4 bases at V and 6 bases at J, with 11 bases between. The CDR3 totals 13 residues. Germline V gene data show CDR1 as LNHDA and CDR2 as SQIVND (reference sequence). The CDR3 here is CASSRDAGDTQYF. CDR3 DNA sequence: TGTGCCAGTAGTAGGGACGCTGGGGATACGCAGTATTTT.

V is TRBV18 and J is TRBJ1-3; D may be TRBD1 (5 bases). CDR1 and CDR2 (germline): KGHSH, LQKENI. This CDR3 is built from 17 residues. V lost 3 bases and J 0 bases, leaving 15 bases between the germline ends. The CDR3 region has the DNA TGTGCCAGCTCACCTTGGACGGGGGATAACTCTGGAAACACCATATATTTT. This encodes CASSPWTGDNSGNTIYF.

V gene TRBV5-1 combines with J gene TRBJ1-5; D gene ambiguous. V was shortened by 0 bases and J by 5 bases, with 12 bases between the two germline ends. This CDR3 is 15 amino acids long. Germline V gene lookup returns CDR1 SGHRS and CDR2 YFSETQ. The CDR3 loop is CASSLATAPYQPQHF. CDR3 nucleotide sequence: TGCGCCAGCAGCTTGGCGACCGCGCCATATCAGCCCCAGCATTTT.

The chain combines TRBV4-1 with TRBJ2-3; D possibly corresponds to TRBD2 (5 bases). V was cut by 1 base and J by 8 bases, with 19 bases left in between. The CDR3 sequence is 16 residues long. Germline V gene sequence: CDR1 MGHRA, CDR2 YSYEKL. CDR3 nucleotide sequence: TGCGCCAGCAGCCAAGTGGGCGGGCCCTTCGCGGGTACGCAGTATTTT. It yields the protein CASSQVGGPFAGTQYF.

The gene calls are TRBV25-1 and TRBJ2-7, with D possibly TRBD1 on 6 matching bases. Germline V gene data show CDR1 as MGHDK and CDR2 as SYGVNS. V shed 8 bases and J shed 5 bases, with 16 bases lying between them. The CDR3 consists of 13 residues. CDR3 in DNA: TGTGCCAGCGGACCCGGACAGAAGAACGAGCAGTACTTC. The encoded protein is CASGPGQKNEQYF.

The CDR3, as DNA: TGTGCCAGCAGCTTAGGAGTAGGGGGGGGAGAGACCCAGTACTTC. Residues: CASSLGVGGGETQYF. The chain recombines TRBV11-2 with TRBJ2-5, with D perhaps TRBD2 (7 bases). Germline CDR1 reads SGHAT; CDR2 reads FQNNGV. The CDR3 extends over 15 amino acids. V was clipped by 1 base and J by 4 bases, with 13 bases between them.

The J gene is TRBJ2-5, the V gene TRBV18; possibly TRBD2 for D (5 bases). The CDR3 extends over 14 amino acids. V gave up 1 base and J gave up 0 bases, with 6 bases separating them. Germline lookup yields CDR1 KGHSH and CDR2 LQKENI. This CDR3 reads CASSPQRNQETQYF. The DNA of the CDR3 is TGTGCCAGCTCACCACAGCGGAACCAAGAGACCCAGTACTTC.

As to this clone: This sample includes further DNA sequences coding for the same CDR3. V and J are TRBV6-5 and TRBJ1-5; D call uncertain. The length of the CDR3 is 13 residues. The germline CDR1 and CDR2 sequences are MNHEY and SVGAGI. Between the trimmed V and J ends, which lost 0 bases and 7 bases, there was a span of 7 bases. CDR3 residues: CASSYSISQPQHF. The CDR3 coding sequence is TGTGCCAGCAGTTACTCGATTTCCCAGCCCCAGCATTTT.